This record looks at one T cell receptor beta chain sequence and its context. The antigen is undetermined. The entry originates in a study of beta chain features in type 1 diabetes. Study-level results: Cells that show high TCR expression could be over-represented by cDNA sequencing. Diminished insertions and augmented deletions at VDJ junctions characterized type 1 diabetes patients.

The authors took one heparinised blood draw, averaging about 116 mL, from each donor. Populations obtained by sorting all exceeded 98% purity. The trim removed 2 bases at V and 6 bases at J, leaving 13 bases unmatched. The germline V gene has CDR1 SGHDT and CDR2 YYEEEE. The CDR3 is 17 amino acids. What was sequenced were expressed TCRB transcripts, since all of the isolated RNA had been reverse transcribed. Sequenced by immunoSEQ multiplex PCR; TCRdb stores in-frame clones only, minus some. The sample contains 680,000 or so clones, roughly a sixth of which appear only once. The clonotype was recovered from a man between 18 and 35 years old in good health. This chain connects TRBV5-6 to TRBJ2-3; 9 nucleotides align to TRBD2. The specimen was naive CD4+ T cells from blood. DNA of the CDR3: TGTGCCAGCAGCTTCCCCCGGCGGGGGGGCCAAGGGGATACGCAGTATTTT. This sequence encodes CASSFPRRGGQGDTQYF. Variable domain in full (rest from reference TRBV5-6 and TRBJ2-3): DAGVTQSPTHLIKTRGQQVTLRCSPKSGHDTVSWYQQALGQGPQFIFQYYEEEERQRGNFPDRFSGHQFPNYSSELNVNALLLGDSALYLCASSFPRRGGQGDTQYFGPGTRLTVL.